The sequence of this T cell receptor beta chain was determined in a study of T cell responses to AZD1222 COVID-19 vaccine. A note on this clone: Its antigen remains unknown.

Profiling relied on immunoSEQ multiplex PCR, and the TCRdb table lists in-frame clones only, not all of them. The table has 100,000 to 150,000 clones, 85% to 90% seen once. Regarding the study as a whole: Among spike-specific TCRs, nearly half reportedly target unmutated variant regions. Only a handful of AZD1222 recipients tested seropositive at baseline. Two AZD1222 doses significantly raised spike-specific TCR breadth and depth over controls. The sample set comprised mostly white British donors with more females, and clonal diversity was possibly underestimated.

The TCR sequence derives from an adult in good health. The input for sequencing was peripheral blood, taken on day 0 of AZD1222 vaccination.

CDR3 nucleotide sequence: TGTGCCAGCGAGCAAAGGGGAGGCTACGAGCAGTACTTC. Residues: CASEQRGGYEQYF. This chain links TRBV6-5 with TRBJ2-7, with D perhaps matching TRBD2 (6 bases). There are 13 residues in the CDR3. Deletions cut 8 bases from V and 3 bases from J, with 14 bases between. The germline V gene encodes CDR1 MNHEY and CDR2 SVGAGI.